Listed below are T cell receptor beta chains from one sample, sequenced in a study of blood T cells in healthy people across ages. TCRdb re-derived calls from the 5' RACE reads in MiXCR, one entry per CDR3 protein. This sample has 950,000 to 1,200,000 distinct CDR3 sequences, with 35% to 40% found just once. The sequencing sample was made of blood. The receptors stem from a man between 18 and 35 years old in good health. CDR3s include the opening cysteine and the closing phenylalanine or tryptophan. The D gene is left open where the match is weak. Clone size is stated in some rows and not others, as once, few, many or a class when expanded.

j_call: TRBJ2-5; clone_size: few; d_call: TRBD1; v_call: TRBV5-1; cdr3_aa: CASKGQGVIFETQYF; cdr3_nt: TGCGCCAGCAAGGGACAGGGGGTTATCTTTGAGACCCAGTACTTC
j_call: TRBJ2-5; clone_size: .; d_call: TRBD2; v_call: TRBV20-1; cdr3_aa: CSALIAGGRRETQYF; cdr3_nt: TGCAGTGCTCTCATAGCGGGAGGAAGGAGAGAGACCCAGTACTTC
j_call: TRBJ1-1; clone_size: few; d_call: .; v_call: TRBV18; cdr3_aa: CASSSARDTEAFF; cdr3_nt: TGTGCCAGCTCATCTGCCAGGGACACTGAAGCTTTCTTT
j_call: TRBJ1-2; clone_size: .; d_call: .; v_call: TRBV7-2; cdr3_aa: CASSLAAGSHNYGYTF; cdr3_nt: TGTGCCAGCAGCTTAGCGGCAGGCTCGCATAACTATGGCTACACCTTC
j_call: TRBJ2-3; clone_size: .; d_call: .; v_call: TRBV11-3; cdr3_aa: CASSLGSLATDTQYF; cdr3_nt: TGTGCCAGCAGCTTAGGTTCCCTCGCCACAGATACGCAGTATTTT
j_call: TRBJ2-1; clone_size: .; d_call: TRBD2; v_call: TRBV27; cdr3_aa: CASSLSAGEYNEQFF; cdr3_nt: TGTGCCAGCAGTTTATCAGCGGGGGAATACAATGAGCAGTTCTTC
j_call: TRBJ1-1; clone_size: .; d_call: .; v_call: TRBV11-1; cdr3_aa: CASSFEASGTEAFF; cdr3_nt: TGTGCCAGCAGCTTCGAAGCGTCGGGCACTGAAGCTTTCTTT
j_call: TRBJ1-1; clone_size: few; d_call: TRBD1; v_call: TRBV5-1; cdr3_aa: CASSLQQGHTEAFF; cdr3_nt: TGCGCCAGCAGCCTGCAACAGGGGCACACTGAAGCTTTCTTT
j_call: TRBJ2-5; clone_size: .; d_call: TRBD2; v_call: TRBV9; cdr3_aa: CASSIPSGGEETQYF; cdr3_nt: TGTGCCAGCAGCATTCCTAGCGGGGGGGAAGAGACCCAGTACTTC
j_call: TRBJ2-5; clone_size: many; d_call: .; v_call: TRBV20-1; cdr3_aa: CSASLGSSRETQYF; cdr3_nt: TGCAGTGCTAGCTTAGGGTCCTCGAGGGAGACCCAGTACTTC
j_call: TRBJ2-3; clone_size: .; d_call: .; v_call: TRBV19; cdr3_aa: CASSPQPGDTQYF; cdr3_nt: TGTGCCAGTAGTCCCCAACCAGGCGATACGCAGTATTTT
j_call: TRBJ1-1; clone_size: .; d_call: TRBD1; v_call: TRBV4-1; cdr3_aa: CASSLLAGTGYNTEAFF; cdr3_nt: TGCGCCAGCAGCTTACTAGCCGGGACAGGTTATAACACTGAAGCTTTCTTT
j_call: TRBJ2-7; clone_size: .; d_call: .; v_call: TRBV5-1; cdr3_aa: CASSFSDRSYNEQYF; cdr3_nt: TGCGCCAGCAGCTTCTCGGACCGATCCTACAATGAGCAGTACTTC
j_call: TRBJ2-1; clone_size: .; d_call: .; v_call: TRBV30; cdr3_aa: CASGVGSYNEQFF; cdr3_nt: TGTGCCTCGGGGGTCGGGTCCTACAATGAGCAGTTCTTC
j_call: TRBJ1-4; clone_size: .; d_call: .; v_call: TRBV7-8; cdr3_aa: CASSLVGGGANEKLFF; cdr3_nt: TGTGCCAGCAGCTTAGTAGGCGGGGGGGCTAATGAAAAACTGTTTTTT
j_call: TRBJ2-5; clone_size: .; d_call: .; v_call: TRBV6-1; cdr3_aa: CASSVVSQETQYF; cdr3_nt: TGTGCCAGCAGTGTCGTCAGTCAAGAGACCCAGTACTTC
j_call: TRBJ2-7; clone_size: .; d_call: TRBD1; v_call: TRBV6-5; cdr3_aa: CASSYYQGATYEQYF; cdr3_nt: TGTGCCAGCAGTTACTATCAGGGGGCGACCTACGAGCAGTACTTC
j_call: TRBJ1-2; clone_size: few; d_call: TRBD1; v_call: TRBV20-1; cdr3_aa: CSIRSWGQGINGDGYTF; cdr3_nt: TGCAGTATCCGCTCGTGGGGACAGGGTATTAATGGCGATGGCTACACCTTC
j_call: TRBJ1-2; clone_size: many; d_call: .; v_call: TRBV4-2; cdr3_aa: CASSQGTRDSYGYTF; cdr3_nt: TGTGCCAGCAGCCAAGGGACAAGAGACTCCTATGGCTACACCTTC
j_call: TRBJ1-1; clone_size: few; d_call: TRBD1; v_call: TRBV25-1; cdr3_aa: CASAGRTGGRFGEAFF; cdr3_nt: TGTGCCAGCGCGGGGAGGACAGGGGGTAGATTTGGTGAAGCTTTCTTT